These 3 T cell receptor beta chains were sequenced from one sample in a study of CD8+CD57+ T cells in acquired aplastic anemia. The study profiled TCR beta VDJ and CDR3 using genomic DNA as template. MiXCR, applied by TCRdb to the reads, yields one record per CDR3 protein. Altogether around 140,000 distinct CDR3 sequences are present, around two fifths being singletons, with the ten largest covering around 8.4%. The sequencing sample was made of sorted CD4+, CD8+, or CD8+CD57+ T cells (not recorded which) from PBMCs. The source is a human donor in good health, serving as a control.

In its sample, this clonotype was seen once. V and J are TRBV20-1 and TRBJ2-7; TRBD2 matches 8 bases. CDR3 length: 11 amino acids. The ends lost 5 bases at V and 6 bases at J; junction bases unmatched: 3. The germline V gene encodes CDR1 DFQATT and CDR2 SNEGSKA (reference sequence). For the CDR3, the DNA is TGCAGTGCTCGGGGGGGCTGCGAGCAGTACTTC. This sequence encodes CSARGGCEQYF.

This clonotype showed up many times. The chain recombines TRBV7-9 with TRBJ2-1; TRBD2 is a possible D gene (6 bases). The length of the CDR3 is 15 residues. Trimming removed 3 bases from V and 5 bases from J, with 14 bases in between. Germline V gives CDR1 SEHNR, CDR2 FQNEAQ (reference sequence). This chain's CDR3 is CASSLGLLAHNEQFF. The CDR3 nucleotides read TGTGCCAGCAGCTTGGGACTCTTGGCCCACAATGAGCAGTTCTTC.

The J gene is TRBJ1-2, the V gene TRBV10-3; D is undetermined. The length of the CDR3 is 12 residues. Germline V gives CDR1 ENHRY, CDR2 SYGVKD. V lost 6 bases and J 6 bases, leaving 11 bases between the germline ends. Here the CDR3 reads CAISEQEDGYTF. CDR3 in DNA: TGTGCCATCAGCGAGCAGGAGGATGGCTACACCTTC.